This T cell receptor beta chain was retrieved from a study of cytomegalovirus exposure and HLA in healthy donors. From germline, CDR1 is LNHDA and CDR2 SQIVND (reference sequence). V lost 5 bases and J lost 3, with 15 bases in between. This CDR3 has 15 amino acids. PCR involved 60 Vbeta and 13 Jbeta primers. Data came from immunoSEQ multiplex PCR; TCRdb stores just in-frame clones and leaves some out. The sample table sets out 150,000 or so clones. The genes are TRBV19 and TRBJ2-3; D perhaps matches TRBD2 (5 bases). The clonotype originates from a woman aged 60-75 years in good health and CMV-seronegative. Sequencing was done on a sample of PBMCs. The CDR3 is CASSEGRLGTDTQYF. The CDR3 DNA is TGTGCCAGTAGTGAGGGCCGGTTGGGGACAGATACGCAGTATTTT.